This TCR beta chain stems from a study of CD8+CD57+ T cells in acquired aplastic anemia. The V gene's germline CDR1 is SGHTA and CDR2 FQGNSA. The V end was cut by 0 bases, the J end by 5 bases, with 12 bases between. The CDR3 length is 15 residues. TCR beta VDJ and CDR3 profiling used genomic DNA as template. TCRdb used MiXCR to reprocess the reads, holding one entry per CDR3 protein. The data contain over 150,000 distinct CDR3 sequences, just under 45% of them seen just once; the ten biggest clones take up 1.1%. Sequencing was performed on sorted CD4+, CD8+, or CD8+CD57+ T cells (not recorded which) from PBMCs. This sequence was found in a human donor in good health. The chain employs TRBV7-2 and TRBJ2-3; the D is unclear. DNA for the CDR3: TGTGCCAGCAGCTTAGCGGTCGGAAGGGAAGATACGCAGTATTTT. This encodes CASSLAVGREDTQYF. The full variable domain, with the rest looked up from reference TRBV7-2 and TRBJ2-3, is GAGVSQSPSNKVTEKGKDVELRCDPISGHTALYWYRQSLGQGLEFLIYFQGNSAPDKSGLPSDRFSAERTGGSVSTLTIQRTQQEDSAVYLCASSLAVGREDTQYFGPGTRLTVL.